The source of this T cell receptor beta chain is a study of tumor-infiltrating lymphocytes in primary liver carcinoma. Points from the study as a whole: Tumors significantly exceeded blood in top-250-clone fraction (p = 0.039).

To note about this clonotype: What it binds is not known.

Germline CDR1 is SGHAT and CDR2 is FQNNGV. The length of the CDR3 is 15 residues. Priming with a constant-region primer yielded TCR beta cDNA from about 450 ng total RNA. Slightly modified ARM-PCR, run as three nested multiplex PCR rounds, produced the TCR beta libraries. Investigators reported that the first two PCR rounds, at around 10 cycles each, used TRBV1-TRBV30 forward primers with a C-beta reverse primer. TCRdb itself ran the multiplex PCR reads through MiXCR, one entry per CDR3 protein. This table has some 180,000 distinct CDR3 sequences, 50% to 75% appearing once. The source of the blood RNA was unsorted whole blood, and germline DNA was extracted as well.

Sequenced material: peripheral blood. The V and J genes are TRBV11-2 and TRBJ2-3, with D perhaps matching TRBD1 (6 bases). The J call may be in error: the DNA end matches TRBJ1-5 better. The sequence was collected from a man aged 40-50 years with primary liver carcinoma and hepatitis B virus infection. This CDR3 reads CASSLEVGGQGMQHF. For the CDR3, the DNA is TGTGCCAGCAGCTTAGAGGTTGGGGGCCAGGGTATGCAGCATTTT.